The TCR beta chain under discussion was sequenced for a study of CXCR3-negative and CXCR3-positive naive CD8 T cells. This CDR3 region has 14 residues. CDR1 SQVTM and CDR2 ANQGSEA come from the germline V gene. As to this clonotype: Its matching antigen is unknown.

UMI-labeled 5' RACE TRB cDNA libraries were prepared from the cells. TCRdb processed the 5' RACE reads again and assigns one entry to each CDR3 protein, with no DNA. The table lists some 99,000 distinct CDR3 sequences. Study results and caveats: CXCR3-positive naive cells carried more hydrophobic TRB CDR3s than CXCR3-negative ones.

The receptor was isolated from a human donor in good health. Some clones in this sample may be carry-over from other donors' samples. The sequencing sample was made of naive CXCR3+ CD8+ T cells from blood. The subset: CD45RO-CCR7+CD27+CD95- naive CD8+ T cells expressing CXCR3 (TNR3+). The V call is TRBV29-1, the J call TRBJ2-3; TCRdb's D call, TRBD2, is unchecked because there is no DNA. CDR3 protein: CSVEGGPNTDTQYF.